These 30 T cell receptor beta chains came from one sample sequenced in a study of molecular identifiers for immune sequencing clone quantification. TCRdb reanalysed the PCR reads using MiXCR and keeps one entry per CDR3 protein. The sample includes about 640,000 distinct CDR3 sequences, just under 20% of them seen just once. The specimen sequenced was naive CD8+ T cells from blood, with Jurkat cell RNA spiked in. Indicated subset: FACS-sorted CD8+CD4-CCR7+CD45RA+ naive T cells. The receptor source for this set is a human donor in good health. Some libraries in this study had Jurkat cell RNA spiked in.

This clonotype was seen many times. The DNA for the CDR3 is TGTGCCAGCAGCTTAGTAGGTCTGGAGGATACGCAGTATTTT. Its translation: CASSLVGLEDTQYF. The V gene is TRBV7-3, the J gene TRBJ2-3; D is ambiguous. Trimming left V 2 bases short and J 6 bases short, with 12 bases between. CDR3 size: 14 residues. In germline, CDR1 is SGHTA, CDR2 FQGTGA.

The table lists this clonotype with a few counts. V and J are TRBV9 and TRBJ2-7; 7 bases align to TRBD2. The J segment lost 4 bases and the V segment lost 0 bases, leaving 10 bases of the junction unmatched. Germline V gene data show CDR1 as SGDLS and CDR2 as YYNGEE. This CDR3 is 16 amino acids long. DNA for the CDR3: TGTGCCAGCAGCGTAGGGGGAGGGCGGTCGACGTACGAGCAGTACTTC. This encodes CASSVGGGRSTYEQYF. Using reference TRBV9 and TRBJ2-7 for the parts outside the CDR3, the full variable domain is DSGVTQTPKHLITATGQRVTLRCSPRSGDLSVYWYQQSLDQGLQFLIQYYNGEERAKGNILERFSAQQFPDLHSELNLSSLELGDSALYFCASSVGGGRSTYEQYFGPGTRLTVT.

With regard to this clonotype: A read error may be the cause here, since a much bigger clone is one base away. The chain carries TRBV7-9 and TRBJ1-1; TRBD1 is a possible D gene (5 bases). CDR1 and CDR2 from the germline V gene are SEHNR and FQNEAQ (reference sequence). The CDR3 runs 17 residues. The V and J ends lost 2 bases and 2 bases respectively, with 18 bases between them. In nucleotides, the CDR3 is TGTGCCAGCAGCTTATGCCGGAACGGGGGGGAAAACACTGAAGCTTTCTTT. Its translation: CASSLCRNGGENTEAFF.

This clonotype has a count of ten or more. The gene calls are TRBV4-1 and TRBJ2-1; 7 nucleotides match TRBD2. The CDR3 sequence is 14 residues long. J gave up 7 bases and V 6 bases, and 9 bases lay outside the gene matches. Looked up from germline, CDR1 is MGHRA and CDR2 is YSYEKL. This CDR3 is CASSLSGAPNEQFF. The CDR3 DNA reads as TGCGCCAGCAGTCTAAGCGGGGCGCCGAATGAGCAGTTCTTC.

At least ten counts were recorded for this clonotype. The rearrangement joins TRBV7-7 to TRBJ2-5; a weak D match, TRBD1 (5 bases). The ends were cut back, 5 bases at V and 3 bases at J, with 13 bases in the middle. Germline CDR1 is SSHAT and CDR2 is FNYEAQ (reference sequence). The CDR3 has 14 amino acids. DNA for the CDR3: TGTGCCAGCAGCCAGGTTCTAGGGGAAGAGACCCAGTACTTC. Translated, it gives CASSQVLGEETQYF.

The table lists this clonotype with many counts. The chain carries TRBV14 and TRBJ2-7; 9 nucleotides match TRBD2. J lost 3 bases, V lost 3 bases, and 9 bases had no gene match. CDR3 size: 16 residues. Germline CDR1 and CDR2: SGHDN and FVKESK. Here the CDR3 DNA reads TGTGCCAGCAGCCACCAACCCGGGACTAGCATCTACGAGCAGTACTTC. Translating it yields CASSHQPGTSIYEQYF.

This clonotype has only a few counts. The J gene is TRBJ2-2, the V gene TRBV9; tentatively, D is TRBD2 (5 bases). With 0 bases removed from V and 6 bases from J, the gap between germline ends came to 15 bases. Germline CDR1 SGDLS, CDR2 YYNGEE. CDR3 size: 16 residues. This CDR3 is CASSVEGPSGAGELFF. In DNA form, the CDR3 reads TGTGCCAGCAGCGTAGAGGGTCCCAGCGGAGCCGGGGAGCTGTTTTTT.

This chain joins TRBV20-1 and TRBJ2-5, with a tentative D call TRBD1 (5 bases). The germline CDR1 and CDR2 sequences are DFQATT and SNEGSKA (reference sequence). Trimming removed 0 bases from V and 1 base from J, with 12 bases in between. This CDR3 region has 15 residues. The CDR3 here is CSARDVGQGQETQYF. For the CDR3, the DNA is TGCAGTGCTAGAGATGTTGGGCAGGGCCAAGAGACCCAGTACTTC.

The sample holds many counts of this clonotype. This chain joins TRBV29-1 and TRBJ2-7; 11 bases match TRBD2. J gave up 3 bases and V 0 bases, and 1 base lay outside the gene matches. The germline V gene encodes CDR1 SQVTM and CDR2 ANQGSEA. This CDR3 comprises 14 residues. The CDR3 bases are TGCAGCGTTGAAGATACTAGCGGGAGCTACGAGCAGTACTTC. Translated: CSVEDTSGSYEQYF.

The chain employs TRBV19 and TRBJ1-5, with D perhaps matching TRBD1 (5 bases). CDR1 and CDR2 (germline): LNHDA, SQIVND (reference sequence). The CDR3 is 19 residues long. V was trimmed by 0 bases and J by 5 bases, leaving 23 bases between them. In nucleotides, the CDR3 is TGTGCCAGTAGTATAGAGGGGATATTTGGGGGGAAGGGCGATCAGCCCCAGCATTTT. This gives the protein CASSIEGIFGGKGDQPQHF. Full variable domain (rest looked up from reference TRBV19 and TRBJ1-5): DGGITQSPKYLFRKEGQNVTLSCEQNLNHDAMYWYRQDPGQGLRLIYYSQIVNDFQKGDIAEGYSVSREKKESFPLTVTSAQKNPTAFYLCASSIEGIFGGKGDQPQHFGDGTRLSIL.

Note on this clonotype: Since a much larger clone is just one base distant, this may be a read error. This chain joins TRBV5-1 and TRBJ2-6, with TRBD2 matching 7 bases. In germline, CDR1 is SGHRS, CDR2 YFSETQ. This CDR3 region has 19 residues. The CDR3, as DNA: TGCGCCAGCAGCTTGGCCTTGGAGGGAGGGGCCTCATGGGCCATCGTCCTGACTTTC. Translation gives CASSLALEGGASWAIVLTF.

With respect to this clonotype: Germline is not matched at one junction end, which may reflect a read error. This chain links TRBV7-9 with TRBJ2-7, with D maybe TRBD1 (6 bases). CDR3 length: 14 amino acids. Germline values: CDR1 SEHNR, CDR2 FQNEAQ (reference sequence). The CDR3: CASSYGDIGYERYF. In DNA, the CDR3 is TGTGCCAGCAGCTATGGGGACATTGGCTACGAGCGGTACTTC.

V is TRBV7-2 and J is TRBJ2-7; 10 bases line up with TRBD2. The V and J ends lost 0 bases and 0 bases, in that order; junction bases with no gene match: 8. Germline V gives CDR1 SGHTA, CDR2 FQGNSA. This CDR3 spans 18 amino acids. In DNA form, the CDR3 reads TGTGCCAGCAGCTTAGCGGATAGCGGGGGGCCCAGCTCCTACGAGCAGTACTTC. Its protein product is CASSLADSGGPSSYEQYF.

This clonotype was counted only a few times. This chain connects TRBV5-6 to TRBJ1-1; TRBD1 agrees at 8 bases. CDR3 length: 13 amino acids. Germline assignment: CDR1 SGHDT and CDR2 YYEEEE. Trimming cost V 10 bases and J 0 bases; bases outside gene matches: 5. DNA for the CDR3: TGTGCCGCGGGGGACAGGATGAACACTGAAGCTTTCTTT. Its protein is CAAGDRMNTEAFF. Based on the CDR3 plus reference TRBV5-6 and TRBJ1-1, the full variable domain is DAGVTQSPTHLIKTRGQQVTLRCSPKSGHDTVSWYQQALGQGPQFIFQYYEEEERQRGNFPDRFSGHQFPNYSSELNVNALLLGDSALYLCAAGDRMNTEAFFGQGTRLTVV.

This clonotype was counted ten times or more. V is TRBV6-2 or TRBV6-3 and J is TRBJ2-3, with D possibly TRBD2 on 6 matching bases. This CDR3 has 11 amino acids. CDR1 is MNHEY and CDR2 is SVGEGT in the germline V gene. V was shortened by 10 bases and J by 6 bases, with 11 bases between the two germline ends. The CDR3 DNA reads as TGTGCCACAGCGCTAGCGGATACGCAGTATTTT. It translates to CATALADTQYF.

As for this clonotype: Relative to the germline gene, one junction end is altered; a read error may explain this. The V gene is TRBV25-1, the J gene TRBJ2-1, with TRBD1 as a possible D gene (6 bases). This CDR3 contains 14 residues. From germline, CDR1 is MGHDK and CDR2 SYGVNS. Here the CDR3 reads CASNRQGSYNEQFF. CDR3 sequence (DNA): TGTGCCAGCAATAGGCAGGGGTCCTACAATGAGCAGTTTTTC. The whole variable domain, remainder taken from reference TRBV25-1 and TRBJ2-1, is EADIYQTPRYLVIGTGKKITLECSQTMGHDKMYWYQQDPGMELHLIHYSYGVNSTEKGDLSSESTVSRIRTEHFPLTLESARPSHTSQYLCASNRQGSYNEQFFGPGTRLTVL.

This clonotype showed up many times. This chain connects TRBV5-1 to TRBJ2-7, with D maybe TRBD2 (5 bases). Germline values: CDR1 SGHRS, CDR2 YFSETQ. The ends were cut back, 0 bases at V and 2 bases at J, with 12 bases in the middle. CDR3 length: 15 residues. Here the CDR3 reads CASSLEASQAYEQYF. The CDR3 region has the DNA TGCGCCAGCAGCTTGGAAGCTAGCCAAGCCTACGAGCAGTACTTC.

This clonotype was picked up a small number of times. CDR3 protein: CASSLDLSGNEQFF. The CDR3, as DNA: TGTGCCAGCAGCTTAGACCTCAGCGGAAATGAGCAGTTCTTC. The chain employs TRBV7-7 and TRBJ2-1; perhaps TRBD2 as D (5 bases). The germline gives CDR1 SSHAT, CDR2 FNYEAQ (reference sequence). CDR3 size: 14 residues. Trimming took off 1 base at V and 7 bases at J, with 11 bases between the two ends.

Only a few counts were recorded for this clonotype. The chain is built from TRBV14 and TRBJ2-1; 14 bases agree with TRBD2. This CDR3 is built from 18 residues. Germline CDR1 reads SGHDN; CDR2 reads FVKESK. J was trimmed by 4 bases and V by 3 bases; bases with no gene match: 8. The CDR3: CASSQPTSGGGLYNEQFF. CDR3 nucleotides: TGTGCCAGCAGCCAGCCGACTAGCGGGGGGGGTCTGTACAATGAGCAGTTCTTC.

V is TRBV28 and J is TRBJ2-7, with 8 bases lining up with TRBD2. The J segment lost 0 bases and the V segment lost 6 bases, leaving 7 bases of the junction unmatched. Germline V gives CDR1 MDHEN, CDR2 SYDVKM. This CDR3 has 15 residues. The CDR3 region is CASRASGSDSYEQYF. CDR3 nucleotides: TGTGCCAGCAGAGCCAGCGGGAGTGACTCCTACGAGCAGTACTTC.

This clonotype was detected many times. The CDR3 DNA is TGTGCCAGCAGCTCATCCATAATCGGAGGCGGGGAGCTGTTTTTT. Translation gives CASSSSIIGGGELFF. The chain carries TRBV7-9 and TRBJ2-2; perhaps TRBD2 as D (5 bases). Germline values: CDR1 SEHNR, CDR2 FQNEAQ (reference sequence). The CDR3 has 15 amino acids. V was trimmed by 4 bases and J by 7 bases, leaving 16 bases between them.

About this clonotype: An end of the junction differs from the germline gene, which may be a read error. The chain recombines TRBV7-6 with TRBJ1-6; D call uncertain. From germline, CDR1 is SGHVS and CDR2 FNYEAQ. There are 15 residues in the CDR3. The CDR3 DNA is TGTACCAGCAGCTTATCAAGCTCCTATAATTCACCCCTCCACTTT. It codes for CTSSLSSSYNSPLHF.

This clonotype was observed at least ten times. The chain employs TRBV9 and TRBJ2-3; perhaps TRBD2 as D (6 bases). CDR1 and CDR2 from the germline V gene are SGDLS and YYNGEE. This CDR3 contains 19 residues. V was cut by 0 bases and J by 1 base, with 21 bases left in between. In nucleotides, the CDR3 is TGTGCCAGCAGCGTAGAAGGTTGGGTTCGGGGGAGCGGCACAGATACGCAGTATTTT. The encoded protein is CASSVEGWVRGSGTDTQYF. The variable domain in full, with the rest retrieved from reference TRBV9 and TRBJ2-3, is DSGVTQTPKHLITATGQRVTLRCSPRSGDLSVYWYQQSLDQGLQFLIQYYNGEERAKGNILERFSAQQFPDLHSELNLSSLELGDSALYFCASSVEGWVRGSGTDTQYFGPGTRLTVL.

Details on this clonotype: This may be a read error, as it is one base from a much larger clone. The chain couples TRBV30 to TRBJ2-7, with unresolved D. The V gene lost 0 bases and the J gene lost 9 bases, with 12 bases spanning the gap. There are 12 residues in the CDR3. The germline gives CDR1 GTSNPN, CDR2 SVGIG (reference sequence). The DNA of the CDR3 is TGTGCCTGGAGTGTACTTAGTGGCGGGCAGTACTTC. This sequence encodes CAWSVLSGGQYF.

There are many counts of this clonotype. The chain carries TRBV5-5 and TRBJ1-6, with 8 nucleotides matching TRBD1. There are 16 residues in the CDR3. Germline loops: CDR1 SGHKS, CDR2 YYEKEE (reference sequence). Germline trimming cut 4 bases from V and 7 bases from J; bases unmatched to any gene: 10. CDR3 sequence (DNA): TGTGCCAGCAGCGCCCACCTCGGACAGGGAAATTCACCCCTCCACTTT. Translating it yields CASSAHLGQGNSPLHF.

This rearrangement joins TRBV9 to TRBJ2-3; either TRBD1 or TRBD2 may supply D (6 bases each). Trimming took off 0 bases at V and 3 bases at J, with 11 bases between the two ends. This CDR3 contains 15 residues. Germline values: CDR1 SGDLS, CDR2 YYNGEE. The CDR3 spells CASSVGVGGTDTQYF. The CDR3 bases are TGTGCCAGCAGCGTAGGGGTAGGGGGGACAGATACGCAGTATTTT. Based on the CDR3 plus reference TRBV9 and TRBJ2-3, the full variable domain is DSGVTQTPKHLITATGQRVTLRCSPRSGDLSVYWYQQSLDQGLQFLIQYYNGEERAKGNILERFSAQQFPDLHSELNLSSLELGDSALYFCASSVGVGGTDTQYFGPGTRLTVL.

This clonotype was found many times. The CDR3 sequence: CASSPLAGDVSDTQYF. The CDR3 coding sequence is TGTGCCAGCAGCCCCCTCGCGGGGGATGTATCAGATACGCAGTATTTT. The chain is built from TRBV6-5 and TRBJ2-3; TRBD2 aligns across 7 bases. With 6 bases clipped from V and 4 bases from J, the junction kept 13 bases outside the gene matches. This CDR3 is 16 amino acids long. Germline V lookup: CDR1 MNHEY, CDR2 SVGAGI.

Worth noting for this clonotype: This may come from a read error, since a much larger clone is one base off. This rearrangement joins TRBV6-1 to TRBJ1-2; 7 nucleotides align to TRBD1. CDR1 is MNHNS and CDR2 is SASEGT in the germline V gene. The CDR3 runs to 15 residues. CDR3 sequence: CVSSEARTGNYGYTF. The CDR3 DNA sequence: TGTGTCAGCAGTGAAGCCCGGACAGGCAACTATGGCTACACCTTC.

This clonotype was observed many times. The chain employs TRBV12-3 or TRBV12-4 and TRBJ2-7, with TRBD1 identical over 9 bases. V trimming: 6 bases; J trimming: 9 bases; junction bases outside the gene matches: 3. The CDR3 covers 11 residues. CDR3 coding DNA: TGTGCCAGCAGCACAGGGGGCGGGCAGTACTTC. This gives the protein CASSTGGGQYF.

This clonotype was found many times. The chain couples TRBV2 to TRBJ1-1; 7 positions agree with TRBD1. Germline CDR1 and CDR2: SNHLY and FYNNEI. Trimming removed 8 bases from V and 5 bases from J; junction bases left unmatched: 8. The CDR3 contains 13 residues. The CDR3, as DNA: TGTGCCAGCGATACAGGGGAGGGGACTGAAGCTTTCTTT. Translated: CASDTGEGTEAFF.